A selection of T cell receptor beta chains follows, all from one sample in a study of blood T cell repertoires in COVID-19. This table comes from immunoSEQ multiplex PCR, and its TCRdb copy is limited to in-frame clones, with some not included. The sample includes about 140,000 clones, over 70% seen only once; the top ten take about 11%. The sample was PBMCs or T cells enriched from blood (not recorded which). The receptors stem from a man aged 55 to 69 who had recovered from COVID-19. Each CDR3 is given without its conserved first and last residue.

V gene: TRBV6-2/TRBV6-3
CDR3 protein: ASSGQAGTRLEQF

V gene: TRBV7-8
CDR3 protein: ASSLRTGPWEQY

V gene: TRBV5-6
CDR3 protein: ASSFLSYTEAF

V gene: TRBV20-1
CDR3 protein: SAGGSYEQY

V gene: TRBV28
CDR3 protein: ASRQAGISYEQY

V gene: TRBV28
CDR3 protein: ASSLLGGHQPQH

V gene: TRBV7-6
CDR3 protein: ASSSSTSGGSYEQY

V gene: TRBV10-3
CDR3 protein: AISEEREGRNEQF

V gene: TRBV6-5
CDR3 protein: ASSTDRGSPLH

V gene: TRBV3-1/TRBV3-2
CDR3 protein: ASSPRGGFEKLF

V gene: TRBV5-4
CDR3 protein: ASSLGGQGTSYGYT

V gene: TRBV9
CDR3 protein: ASSVGGVSGNTIY

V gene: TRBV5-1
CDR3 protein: ASSLPRTGLNTEAF

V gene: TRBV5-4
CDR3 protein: ASSQGQAIRRGEKLF

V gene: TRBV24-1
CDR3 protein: ATSAAGTYEQY

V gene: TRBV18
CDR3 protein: ASSPNLDYNEQF

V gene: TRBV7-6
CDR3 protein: ASSSDREYTGELF

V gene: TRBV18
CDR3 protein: ASMGQINTGELF

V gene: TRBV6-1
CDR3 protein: ASSEQASGANVLT

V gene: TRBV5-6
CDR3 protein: ASSRGQSSYEQY

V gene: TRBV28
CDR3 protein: ASSLQGLPYEQF

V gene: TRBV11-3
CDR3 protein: ASSLGNRGDTGELF

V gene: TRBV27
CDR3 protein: ASSIGQGAYGMNTEAF

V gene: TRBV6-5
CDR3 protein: ASSYTGYDNSPLH

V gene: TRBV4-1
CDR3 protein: ASSHRDLSSYNEQF

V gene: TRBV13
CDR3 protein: ASSLVGADTQY

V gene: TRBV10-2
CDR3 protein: ASSLTGGGGKNIQY

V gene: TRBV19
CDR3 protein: ASSPGRQAYGYT

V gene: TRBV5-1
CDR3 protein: ASSLRGFPYEQY

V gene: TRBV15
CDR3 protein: ATSGRLNSPLH

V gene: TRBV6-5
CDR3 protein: ASSHGQGATGELF

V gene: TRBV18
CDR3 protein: ASSPALAGLGNEQF

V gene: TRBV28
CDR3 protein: ASSLPVNTEAF

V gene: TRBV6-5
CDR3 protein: ASRDRRSSYEQY

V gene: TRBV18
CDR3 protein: ASSQQGVTTNEKLF